Below, 26 T cell receptor beta chains from the same sample are listed, as sequenced in a study of T cells in Graves' hyperthyroidism and ophthalmopathy. TCR beta CDR3 sequences were amplified from RNA transcripts. Carried out on the TCR CDR3, a first-round RT-PCR used the HTBI primer set. TCRdb used MiXCR to reprocess the multiplex PCR reads, holding one entry per CDR3 protein. This sample has some 510,000 distinct CDR3 sequences, with about 43% found just once. Sample: peripheral blood or thyroid tissue (not recorded which). All receptors come from a woman under 30 with Graves' hyperthyroidism.

The rearrangement links TRBV10-3 to TRBJ1-4, with D unresolved. The CDR3 is 14 amino acids. CDR1 is ENHRY, CDR2 SYGVKD, per germline. The ends were cut back, 8 bases at V and 6 bases at J, with 16 bases in the middle. The CDR3 region has the DNA TGTGCCATCGGCTCTAGCGCCGAAGATGAAAAACTGTTTTTT. Amino acid sequence: CAIGSSAEDEKLFF.

This chain uses TRBV7-6 with TRBJ2-7, with TRBD2 matching over 8 bases. The CDR3 totals 16 residues. Per germline, CDR1 SGHVS and CDR2 FNYEAQ. The trim removed 4 bases at V and 2 bases at J, leaving 10 bases unmatched. The CDR3 DNA follows: TGTGCCAGCAGCTCTTCTTTAGCGGGAAACCCCTACGAGCAGTACTTC. It yields the protein CASSSSLAGNPYEQYF.

This clonotype showed up just a few times. This chain connects TRBV19 to TRBJ1-5; TRBD1 matches 8 bases. The CDR3 length is 17 residues. The germline CDR1 and CDR2 sequences are LNHDA and SQIVND (reference sequence). Trimming cost V 0 bases and J 7 bases; bases outside gene matches: 11. For the CDR3, the DNA is TGTGCCAGTAGTATAGATAAAGACAGGGGCTGGAGCCAGCCCCAGCATTTT. The encoded protein is CASSIDKDRGWSQPQHF.

This clonotype was detected a few times. The genes are TRBV7-8 and TRBJ2-2; D gene ambiguous. This CDR3 is built from 15 residues. Germline assignment: CDR1 SGHVS and CDR2 FQNEAQ. The V and J ends lost 4 bases and 4 bases respectively, with 13 bases between them. In DNA, the CDR3 is TGTGCCAGCAGCTACGCCGTTTCGGGCACCGGGGAGCTGTTTTTT. Translated, it gives CASSYAVSGTGELFF.

The V and J genes are TRBV24-1 and TRBJ1-5, with D possibly TRBD1 on 5 matching bases. Germline CDR1 is KGHDR and CDR2 is SFDVKD. The length of the CDR3 is 13 residues. The V gene lost 11 bases and the J gene lost 6 bases, with 16 bases spanning the gap. As DNA, the CDR3 is TGTGCCAGCAGAGATCCAGGGCCTCAGCCCCAGCATTTT. This translates into CASRDPGPQPQHF.

The chain combines TRBV11-2 with TRBJ2-7; D is unresolved. V was cut by 11 bases and J by 1 base, with 15 bases left in between. CDR1 and CDR2 from the germline V gene are SGHAT and FQNNGV. The CDR3 length is 13 residues. CDR3 nucleotide sequence: TGTGCCCCCGGGTCCTTTACGTCCTACGAGCAGTACTTC. Protein sequence: CAPGSFTSYEQYF.

This clonotype occurred many times. The chain uses TRBV7-3 and TRBJ2-7; D could derive from TRBD1 or TRBD2 (7 bases each). The germline V gene has CDR1 SGHTA and CDR2 FQGTGA. V dropped 5 bases and J dropped 6 bases, with 14 bases sitting between them. The length of the CDR3 is 13 residues. The CDR3 DNA reads TGTGCCAGCAGCGTTACAGGGGAGGGCGAGCAGTACTTC. It is translated as CASSVTGEGEQYF.

The table lists this clonotype with many counts. This chain joins TRBV2 and TRBJ2-7; D is ambiguous. Deletions cut 0 bases from V and 0 bases from J, with 9 bases between. Germline assignment: CDR1 SNHLY and CDR2 FYNNEI. This CDR3 comprises 15 residues. The CDR3: CASSEARGHSYEQYF. CDR3 bases: TGTGCCAGCAGTGAAGCGCGCGGCCACTCCTACGAGCAGTACTTC.

Concerning this clonotype: The junction differs from germline at one of its ends, possibly a read error. The rearrangement joins TRBV7-6 to TRBJ2-7, with D possibly TRBD2 on 7 matching bases. The CDR3 consists of 16 residues. Germline V lookup: CDR1 SGHVS, CDR2 FNYEAQ. The CDR3 nucleotides are TGCGCCAGCAGCCAGAACGCAGCGGGACACCTCTACGAGCAGTACTTC. Its protein product is CASSQNAAGHLYEQYF.

This chain links TRBV6-2 or TRBV6-3 with TRBJ2-5, with TRBD2 as a possible D gene (5 bases). Per the germline V gene, CDR1 is MNHEY and CDR2 is SVGEGT. V shed 5 bases and J shed 2 bases, with 15 bases lying between them. The CDR3 contains 15 residues. The CDR3 sequence: CASSAGSVPQETQYF. The CDR3 DNA is TGTGCCAGCAGTGCGGGTAGCGTGCCGCAAGAGACCCAGTACTTC.

As to this clonotype: A much larger clone lies a single base off, so this may be a read error. The rearrangement links TRBV6-1 to TRBJ1-2; tentative D call: TRBD1 (6 bases). Germline CDR1 MNHNS, CDR2 SASEGT. This CDR3 spans 14 amino acids. CDR3 in amino acids: CASSEAGGGYGHTF. The CDR3 coding sequence is TGTGCCAGCAGTGAAGCAGGGGGGGGCTATGGCCACACCTTC.

This clonotype was seen ten or more times. The rearrangement links TRBV7-9 to TRBJ1-1, with TRBD1 identical over 9 bases. The V gene end was trimmed by 7 bases and the J gene end by 1 base; junction bases not matched to a gene: 7. In germline, CDR1 is SEHNR, CDR2 FQNEAQ (reference sequence). There are 15 residues in the CDR3. CDR3 sequence (DNA): TGTGCCAGCACGCCGGGACAGGGAGAGAACACTGAAGCTTTCTTT. Protein: CASTPGQGENTEAFF.

This clonotype was recorded at least ten times. The CDR3 reads CASSEGAARLFF. The CDR3 nucleotides read TGTGCCAGCAGTGAAGGAGCGGCACGACTGTTTTTT. The chain combines TRBV2 with TRBJ1-4, with unresolved D. This CDR3 has 12 residues. Trimming took 1 base from V and 13 from J, leaving 10 bases between them. CDR1 SNHLY and CDR2 FYNNEI come from the germline V gene.

To note about this clonotype: A read error is possible here, since a much larger clone lies one base away. The rearrangement links TRBV20-1 to TRBJ2-5, with D perhaps matching TRBD2 (6 bases). Trimming cost V 3 bases and J 1 base, with 15 bases left between them. The CDR3 is 15 residues long. The V gene's germline CDR1 is DFQATT and CDR2 SNEGSKA (reference sequence). The CDR3: CSASDRVEGQETQYF. As DNA, the CDR3 is TGCAGTGCTAGTGACCGGGTGGAGGGCCAAGAGACCCAGTACTTC.

Concerning this clonotype: The CDR3 does not close with the conserved phenylalanine or tryptophan, likely indicating a read error. The limits of the CDR3 on the DNA are not certain, so only TCRdb's listed CDR3 is given. J is TRBJ2-5 and V is TRBV5-1. The CDR3 has 8 amino acids, counting both end residues. CDR1 and CDR2 (germline): SGHRS, YFSETQ. The CDR3 sequence is CASSLAWT.

The sample holds many counts of this clonotype. V and J are TRBV2 and TRBJ2-5, with TRBD1 matching over 7 bases. Trimming took 4 bases from V and 4 from J; bases not matched to a gene: 9. The CDR3 sequence is 15 residues long. Germline CDR1 reads SNHLY; CDR2 reads FYNNEI. The CDR3, as DNA: TGTGCCAGCAGTGCCGACAGGGCTAGTCGAGAGACCCAGTACTTC. Translation gives CASSADRASRETQYF.

CDR3 sequence (DNA): TGTGCCAGCAGTGCCAGCAGCCAACCCGGACAGGGGAAGAATCAGCCCCAGCATTTT. Translating gives CASSASSQPGQGKNQPQHF. The rearrangement links TRBV2 to TRBJ1-5; 9 positions match TRBD1. The CDR3 totals 19 residues. J gave up 4 bases and V 4 bases, and 17 bases lay outside the gene matches. Germline lookup yields CDR1 SNHLY and CDR2 FYNNEI.

This chain joins TRBV27 and TRBJ1-1; D gene ambiguous. The V end lost 3 bases, the J end lost 10 bases, and 18 bases lay between the germline ends. Germline V gives CDR1 MNHEY, CDR2 SMNVEV (reference sequence). The CDR3 contains 14 residues. DNA for the CDR3: TGTGCCAGCAGTTTTACCGGTCCGACCTTCAGAGCTTTCTTT. This sequence encodes CASSFTGPTFRAFF.

V usage is TRBV29-1 and J usage is TRBJ2-7, with D possibly matching TRBD1 (5 bases). Germline assignment: CDR1 SQVTM and CDR2 ANQGSEA. This CDR3 is built from 13 residues. Here the CDR3 reads CSAPVRGVYEQYF. For the CDR3, the DNA is TGCAGTGCCCCCGTTAGGGGCGTCTACGAGCAGTACTTC.

The gene calls are TRBV12-3 or TRBV12-4 and TRBJ2-5, with TRBD1 matching over 7 bases. This CDR3 spans 14 amino acids. Germline trimming cut 6 bases from V and 1 base from J; bases unmatched to any gene: 5. DNA for the CDR3: TGTGCCAGCAGAGTCGACAGGGCCCAAGAGACCCAGTACTTC. The encoded protein is CASRVDRAQETQYF.

This clonotype was observed a few times. The chain combines TRBV10-1 with TRBJ2-5; tentative D call: TRBD1 (6 bases). V was clipped by 0 bases and J by 5 bases, with 13 bases between them. The length of the CDR3 is 15 residues. From germline, CDR1 is WNHNN and CDR2 SYGVQD (reference sequence). For the CDR3, the DNA is TGCGCCAGCAGTGAGTCGGTGGGGGCCGGCGAGACCCAGTACTTC. Translating gives CASSESVGAGETQYF.

The sample holds a few counts of this clonotype. This sequence joins TRBV20-1 and TRBJ2-7; perhaps TRBD1 as D (8 bases). The CDR3 spans 15 residues. CDR1 is DFQATT, CDR2 SNEGSKA, per germline (reference sequence). V was shortened by 1 base and J by 3 bases, with 16 bases between the two germline ends. The DNA for the CDR3 is TGCAGTGCTAGAGGGACGACAGGGGACTACTACGAGCAGTACTTC. It translates to CSARGTTGDYYEQYF.

The V gene is TRBV7-2, the J gene TRBJ2-5, with TRBD2 as a possible D gene (5 bases). Looked up from germline, CDR1 is SGHTA and CDR2 is FQGNSA. Trimming shortened V by 5 bases and J by 4 bases, and 23 bases separated the two germline ends. This CDR3 comprises 17 residues. The CDR3 DNA reads as TGTGCCAGCAGCCAGGAACTAGTTTCAAGCCTGCGAGAGACCCAGTACTTC. Translated: CASSQELVSSLRETQYF.

About this clonotype: This clone may be a read error of a much larger clone one base away. The chain uses TRBV10-3 and TRBJ2-7, with 8 bases aligning to TRBD2. Germline values: CDR1 ENHRY, CDR2 SYGVKD. CDR3 size: 14 residues. V shed 7 bases, J shed 3 bases, and the junction held 8 bases outside the gene matches. The CDR3 loop is CAIKAGSGNYEQYF. DNA of the CDR3: TGTGCCATCAAGGCGGGTAGCGGGAACTACGAGCAGTACTTC.

The DNA of the CDR3 is TGCGCCAGCCTAGAGGGGACAGACTACACTGAAGCTTTCTTT. Its translation: CASLEGTDYTEAFF. The V gene is TRBV5-1, the J gene TRBJ1-1; 7 nucleotides align to TRBD1. The V segment lost 7 bases and the J segment 3 bases; nucleotides outside the gene matches: 9. The V gene's germline CDR1 is SGHRS and CDR2 YFSETQ. CDR3 length: 14 residues.

Concerning this clonotype: This may be a read error: a much more frequent sequence differs by one nucleotide. The chain recombines TRBV7-4 with TRBJ1-5; D remains ambiguous. Germline-derived CDR1 and CDR2 are SGHVT and SQSDAQ. CDR3 length equals 14 residues. V gave up 1 base and J gave up 6 bases, with 10 bases separating them. The CDR3 DNA is TGTGCCAGCAGCTTAGTAGGGTACGGTCAGCCCCAGCATTTT. It is translated as CASSLVGYGQPQHF.